This T cell receptor beta chain was obtained from a study of blood T cell repertoires in COVID-19. The wider study: Collection of acute and convalescent COVID-19 samples took place in the United States, Italy and Spain. PBMCs, B-cell-depleted T cells, or T cells provided the cDNA or gDNA that made up the material.

The CDR3 has 13 amino acids. Germline V lookup: CDR1 SGHRS, CDR2 YFSETQ. J was trimmed by 4 bases and V by 4 bases; bases with no gene match: 3. As processed by the authors: Estimation of nucleated cell counts was performed using reference gene primer amplification. Here immunoSEQ multiplex PCR was the method, and the copy in TCRdb shows in-frame clones only, minus some. The DNA gave D and trimming, while V, J and clone size come from that table. This sample has about 88,000 clones; about 85% occur once, and the top ten carry more than 14%. The rearrangement uses TRBV5-1 and TRBJ1-1, with TRBD1 identical over 8 bases. The sequenced material came from peripheral blood. This receptor was identified in a male donor with acute or convalescent COVID-19. CDR3 sequence: CASSQQGATEAFF. In DNA form, the CDR3 reads TGCGCCAGCAGCCAGCAGGGGGCCACTGAAGCTTTCTTT.